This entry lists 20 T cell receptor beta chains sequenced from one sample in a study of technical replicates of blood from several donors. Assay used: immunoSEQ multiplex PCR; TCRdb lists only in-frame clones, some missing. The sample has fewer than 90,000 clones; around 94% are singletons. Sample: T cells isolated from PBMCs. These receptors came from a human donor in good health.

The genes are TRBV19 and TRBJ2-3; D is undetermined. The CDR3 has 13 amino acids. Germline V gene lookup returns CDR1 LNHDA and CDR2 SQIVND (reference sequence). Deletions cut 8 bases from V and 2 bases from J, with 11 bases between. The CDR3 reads CASQDTNTDTQYF. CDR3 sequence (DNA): TGTGCCAGTCAAGACACAAACACAGATACGCAGTATTTT.

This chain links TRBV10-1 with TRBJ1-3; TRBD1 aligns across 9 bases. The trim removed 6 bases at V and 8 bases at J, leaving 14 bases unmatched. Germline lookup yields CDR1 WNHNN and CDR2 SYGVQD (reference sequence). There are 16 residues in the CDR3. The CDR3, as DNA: TGCGCCAGCAGCACTACGCGCGGGACAGGGCTGGACACCATATATTTT. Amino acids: CASSTTRGTGLDTIYF.

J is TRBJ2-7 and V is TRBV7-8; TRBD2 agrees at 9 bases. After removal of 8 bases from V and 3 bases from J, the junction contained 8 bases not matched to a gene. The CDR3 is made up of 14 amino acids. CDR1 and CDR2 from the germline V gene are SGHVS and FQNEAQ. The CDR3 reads CASALLAGFYEQYF. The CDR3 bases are TGTGCCAGCGCCTTACTAGCGGGTTTCTACGAGCAGTACTTC.

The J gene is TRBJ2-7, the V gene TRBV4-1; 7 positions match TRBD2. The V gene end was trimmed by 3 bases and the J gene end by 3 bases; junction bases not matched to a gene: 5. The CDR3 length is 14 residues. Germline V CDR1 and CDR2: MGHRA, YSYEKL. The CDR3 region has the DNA TGCGCCAGCAGCCAGGAAGCGGGAATCTACGAGCAGTACTTC. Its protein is CASSQEAGIYEQYF.

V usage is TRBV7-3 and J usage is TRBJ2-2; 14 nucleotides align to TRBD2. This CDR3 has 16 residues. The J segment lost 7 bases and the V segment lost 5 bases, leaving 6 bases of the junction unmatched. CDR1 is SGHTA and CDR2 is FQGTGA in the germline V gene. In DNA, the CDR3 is TGTGCCAGCAGCCCGGGACTAGCGGGAGTAAGCGGGGAGCTGTTTTTT. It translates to CASSPGLAGVSGELFF.

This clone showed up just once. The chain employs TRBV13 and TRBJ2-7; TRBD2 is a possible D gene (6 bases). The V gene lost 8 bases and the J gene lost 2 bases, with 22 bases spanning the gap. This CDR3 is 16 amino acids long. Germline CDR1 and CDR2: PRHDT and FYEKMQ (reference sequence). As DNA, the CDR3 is TGTGCCAGCTCACGGATCCTACGGAGGGTCCCCTACGAGCAGTACTTC. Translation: CASSRILRRVPYEQYF.

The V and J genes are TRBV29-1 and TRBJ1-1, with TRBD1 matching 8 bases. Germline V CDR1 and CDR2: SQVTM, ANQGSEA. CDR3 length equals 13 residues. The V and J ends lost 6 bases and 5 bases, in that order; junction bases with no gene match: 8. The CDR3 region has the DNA TGCAGCGTGCCATCGGACAGGGAGACTGAAGCTTTCTTT. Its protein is CSVPSDRETEAFF.

CDR3 in DNA: TGTGCCAGCAGCGTAGCTGGGCAGCCTCCTGACGAGCAGTACTTC. It yields the protein CASSVAGQPPDEQYF. This rearrangement joins TRBV9 to TRBJ2-7; D uncertain. Germline assignment: CDR1 SGDLS and CDR2 YYNGEE. The V end lost 0 bases, the J end lost 5 bases, and 15 bases lay between the germline ends. The CDR3 is made up of 15 amino acids.

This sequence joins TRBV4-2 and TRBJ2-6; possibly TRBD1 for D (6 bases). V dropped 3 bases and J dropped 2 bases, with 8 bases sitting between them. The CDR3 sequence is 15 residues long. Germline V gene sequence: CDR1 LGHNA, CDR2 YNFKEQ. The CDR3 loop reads CASSQRDTGANVLTF. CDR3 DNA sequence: TGTGCCAGCAGCCAGAGGGACACTGGGGCCAACGTCCTGACTTTC.

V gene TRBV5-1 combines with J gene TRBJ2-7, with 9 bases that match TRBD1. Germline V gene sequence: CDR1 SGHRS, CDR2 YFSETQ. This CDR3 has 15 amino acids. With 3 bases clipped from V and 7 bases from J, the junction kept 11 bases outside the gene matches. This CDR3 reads CASSSTGQGYLEQYF. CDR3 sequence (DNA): TGCGCCAGCAGCTCAACGGGACAGGGATATCTGGAGCAGTACTTC.

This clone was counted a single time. CDR3 sequence (DNA): TGTGCCAGTAGTGACGGACAGGGGGCGAAAAACGAGCAGTACTTC. Translation: CASSDGQGAKNEQYF. The chain links TRBV19 to TRBJ2-7; 11 bases match TRBD1. The CDR3 covers 15 residues. The germline V gene encodes CDR1 LNHDA and CDR2 SQIVND (reference sequence). The J segment lost 5 bases and the V segment lost 5 bases, leaving 8 bases of the junction unmatched.

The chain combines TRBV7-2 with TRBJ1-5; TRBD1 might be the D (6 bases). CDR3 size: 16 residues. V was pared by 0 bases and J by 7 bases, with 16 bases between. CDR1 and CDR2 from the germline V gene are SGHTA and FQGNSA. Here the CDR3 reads CASSLAASGTIQPQHF. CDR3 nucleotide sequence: TGTGCCAGCAGCTTAGCGGCTTCCGGGACAATCCAGCCCCAGCATTTT.

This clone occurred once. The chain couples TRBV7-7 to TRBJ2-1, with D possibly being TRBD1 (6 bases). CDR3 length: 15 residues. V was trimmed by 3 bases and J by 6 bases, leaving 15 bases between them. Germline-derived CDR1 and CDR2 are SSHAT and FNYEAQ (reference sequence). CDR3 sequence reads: CASSFNRESFNEQFF. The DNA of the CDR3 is TGTGCCAGCAGCTTTAACAGGGAGTCATTCAATGAGCAGTTCTTC.

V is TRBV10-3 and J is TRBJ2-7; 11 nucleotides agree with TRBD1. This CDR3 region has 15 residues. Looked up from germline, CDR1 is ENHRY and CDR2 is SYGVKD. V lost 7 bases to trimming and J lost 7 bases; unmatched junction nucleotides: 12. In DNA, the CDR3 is TGTGCCATCAAAGGACAGGGGGCGATGAAGGATGAGCAGTACTTC. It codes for CAIKGQGAMKDEQYF.

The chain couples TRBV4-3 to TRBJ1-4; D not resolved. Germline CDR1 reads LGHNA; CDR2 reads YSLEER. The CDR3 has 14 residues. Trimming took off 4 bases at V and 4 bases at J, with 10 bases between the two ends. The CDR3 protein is CASSPNGINEKLFF. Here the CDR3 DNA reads TGCGCCAGCAGCCCAAACGGGATTAATGAAAAACTGTTTTTT.

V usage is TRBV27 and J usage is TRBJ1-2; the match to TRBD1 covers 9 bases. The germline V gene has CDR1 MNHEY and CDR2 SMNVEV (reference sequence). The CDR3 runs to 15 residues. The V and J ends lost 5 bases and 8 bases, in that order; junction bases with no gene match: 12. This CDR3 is CASSRWDRDNIGYTF. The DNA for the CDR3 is TGTGCCAGCAGTCGGTGGGACAGGGATAATATAGGCTACACCTTC.

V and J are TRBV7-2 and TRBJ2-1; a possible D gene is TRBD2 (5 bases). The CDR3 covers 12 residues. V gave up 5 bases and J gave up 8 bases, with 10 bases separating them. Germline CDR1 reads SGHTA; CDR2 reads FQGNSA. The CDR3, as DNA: TGTGCCAGCAGCCTAGGGAGCTATGAGCAGTTCTTC. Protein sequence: CASSLGSYEQFF.

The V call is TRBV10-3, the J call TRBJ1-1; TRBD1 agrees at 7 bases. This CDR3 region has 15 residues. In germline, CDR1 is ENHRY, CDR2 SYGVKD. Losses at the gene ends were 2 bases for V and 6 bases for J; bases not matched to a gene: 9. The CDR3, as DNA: TGTGCCATCAGTGAGGGAATACAGGGGTTCTCTGAAGCTTTCTTT. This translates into CAISEGIQGFSEAFF.

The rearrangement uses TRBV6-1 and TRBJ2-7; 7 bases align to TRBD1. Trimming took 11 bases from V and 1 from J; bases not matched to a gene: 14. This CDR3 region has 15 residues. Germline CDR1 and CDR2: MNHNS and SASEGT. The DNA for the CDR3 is TGTGCCGGAAAATCCTCCGGGACAGCGTCCTACGAGCAGTACTTC. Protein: CAGKSSGTASYEQYF.

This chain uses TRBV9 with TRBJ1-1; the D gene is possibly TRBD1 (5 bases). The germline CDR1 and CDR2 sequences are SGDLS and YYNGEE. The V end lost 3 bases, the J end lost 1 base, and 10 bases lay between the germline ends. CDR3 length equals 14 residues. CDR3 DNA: TGTGCCAGCAGCGGGGGGGTTCGGAACACTGAAGCTTTCTTT. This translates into CASSGGVRNTEAFF.